These 9 T cell receptor beta chains share one sample of origin, sequenced in a study of blood T cell repertoires in COVID-19. Sequencing used immunoSEQ multiplex PCR; TCRdb keeps in-frame clones, though not all of them. Among about 150,000 clones listed, around 82% were seen once. The sequencing input was peripheral blood. Receptors were obtained from a human donor with acute or convalescent COVID-19. The donor label of this sample is uncertain.

Only a few counts were recorded for this clone. CDR3 nucleotides: TGTGCCAGCAGCCACCCGACAGGGCATACTGAAGCTTTCTTT. Translation gives CASSHPTGHTEAFF. V and J are TRBV11-2 and TRBJ1-1, with 7 bases lining up with TRBD1. The CDR3 contains 14 residues. V lost 5 bases to trimming and J lost 5 bases; unmatched junction nucleotides: 8. The germline V gene has CDR1 SGHAT and CDR2 FQNNGV. Full variable domain (remainder filled in from reference TRBV11-2 and TRBJ1-1): EAGVAQSPRYKIIEKRQSVAFWCNPISGHATLYWYQQILGQGPKLLIQFQNNGVVDDSQLPKDRFSAERLKGVDSTLKIQPAKLEDSAVYLCASSHPTGHTEAFFGQGTRLTVV.

J is TRBJ2-2 and V is TRBV18; D is possibly TRBD1 (5 bases). This CDR3 comprises 16 residues. The germline CDR1 and CDR2 sequences are KGHSH and LQKENI. Trimming removed 0 bases from V and 1 base from J, with 9 bases in between. This chain's CDR3 is CASSPPGQQNTGELFF. The CDR3 DNA is TGTGCCAGCTCACCACCGGGGCAGCAGAACACCGGGGAGCTGTTTTTT.

The chain links TRBV3-1 (or the pseudogene TRBV3-2) to TRBJ1-4; D is ambiguous. Germline V gene lookup returns CDR1 LGHDT and CDR2 YNNKEL (reference sequence). Between the trimmed V and J ends, which lost 5 bases and 4 bases, there was a span of 17 bases. The CDR3 spans 16 residues. As DNA, the CDR3 is TGTGCCAGCAGCAGAGGAGGGATCGGACTTAATGAAAAACTGTTTTTT. Encoded protein: CASSRGGIGLNEKLFF.

Of note for this clone: Germline is not matched at one junction end, which may reflect a read error. The chain employs TRBV18 and TRBJ1-4; a weak D match, TRBD1 (5 bases). CDR3 length: 13 amino acids. In germline, CDR1 is KGHSH, CDR2 LQKENI. CDR3 nucleotide sequence: TGTGCCAGCTCCCCACGGGGGGATGAAAAACTGTTTTTT. This gives the protein CASSPRGDEKLFF.

V and J are TRBV6-5 and TRBJ1-2, with 11 bases fitting TRBD1. J was trimmed by 8 bases and V by 4 bases; bases with no gene match: 9. The germline V gene encodes CDR1 MNHEY and CDR2 SVGAGI. The CDR3 sequence is 15 residues long. The CDR3 reads CASSSGDRGSSGYTF. Here the CDR3 DNA reads TGTGCCAGCAGTTCGGGGGACAGGGGGTCAAGCGGCTACACCTTC.

The chain is built from TRBV15 and TRBJ1-3; D remains ambiguous. CDR1 is LNHNV, CDR2 YYDKDF, per germline (reference sequence). The CDR3 extends over 14 amino acids. Trimming took 6 bases from V and 0 from J, leaving 9 bases between them. The chain's CDR3 is CATRDSSSGNTIYF. Written as DNA, the CDR3 is TGTGCCACCAGGGACTCGAGCTCTGGAAACACCATATATTTT.

The chain has TRBV4-2 and TRBJ2-2; weak D call: TRBD2 (6 bases). This CDR3 contains 16 residues. Germline CDR1 and CDR2: LGHNA and YNFKEQ. V lost 0 bases to trimming and J lost 0 bases, with 8 bases between them. The CDR3 loop is CASSQDQRANTGELFF. Here the CDR3 DNA reads TGTGCCAGCAGCCAAGACCAGCGGGCGAACACCGGGGAGCTGTTTTTT.

This chain joins TRBV2 and TRBJ1-3; no clear D. This CDR3 has 13 residues. Trimming removed 7 bases from V and 7 bases from J, with 14 bases in between. In germline, CDR1 is SNHLY, CDR2 FYNNEI. The CDR3 is CASTKPERNTIYF. Here the CDR3 DNA reads TGTGCCAGCACCAAGCCTGAACGTAACACCATATATTTT.

V gene TRBV19 combines with J gene TRBJ2-2, with TRBD2 as a possible D gene (6 bases). The CDR3 covers 15 residues. The ends were cut back, 3 bases at V and 6 bases at J, with 14 bases in the middle. Germline V CDR1 and CDR2: LNHDA, SQIVND (reference sequence). The CDR3 region has the DNA TGTGCCAGTAGTATTAGAAGGAGGGAATCCGGGGAGCTGTTTTTT. Its protein product is CASSIRRRESGELFF. Combining the CDR3 with reference TRBV19 and TRBJ2-2 gives the whole variable domain DGGITQSPKYLFRKEGQNVTLSCEQNLNHDAMYWYRQDPGQGLRLIYYSQIVNDFQKGDIAEGYSVSREKKESFPLTVTSAQKNPTAFYLCASSIRRRESGELFFGEGSRLTVL.